Below, 16 T cell receptor beta chains from the same sample are listed, as sequenced in a study of blood T cell repertoires in COVID-19. Method: immunoSEQ multiplex PCR; TCRdb's copy keeps in-frame clones and lacks some. The table lists hundreds of thousands of clones, 65% to 85% of them singletons. The sample consisted of peripheral blood. All receptors come from an elderly woman with acute or convalescent COVID-19.

The rearrangement uses TRBV18 and TRBJ2-1, with D possibly being TRBD2 (6 bases). There are 16 residues in the CDR3. CDR1 and CDR2 from the germline V gene are KGHSH and LQKENI. Trimming removed 3 bases from V and 0 bases from J, with 12 bases in between. CDR3 DNA sequence: TGTGCCAGCTCACCGATAGCGGTCCTCTCCTACAATGAGCAGTTCTTC. Protein sequence: CASSPIAVLSYNEQFF.

The chain recombines TRBV19 with TRBJ1-2; 7 nucleotides agree with TRBD1. The CDR3 is 18 residues long. From germline, CDR1 is LNHDA and CDR2 SQIVND (reference sequence). The V gene end was trimmed by 2 bases and the J gene end by 10 bases; junction bases not matched to a gene: 22. CDR3 protein: CASSIWPRADRLGIDYTF. CDR3 coding DNA: TGTGCCAGTAGTATATGGCCAAGAGCGGACAGGCTCGGGATAGACTACACCTTC.

This clone was counted a few times. The chain links TRBV10-1 to TRBJ2-5; TRBD1 aligns across 8 bases. CDR3 length: 14 amino acids. J lost 4 bases, V lost 5 bases, and 6 bases had no gene match. Germline CDR1 reads WNHNN; CDR2 reads SYGVQD (reference sequence). CDR3 protein: CASSTGGGRETQYF. CDR3 in DNA: TGCGCCAGCAGTACAGGGGGTGGCCGAGAGACCCAGTACTTC.

This chain connects TRBV19 to TRBJ1-2; 7 bases fit TRBD1. The ends lost 7 bases at V and 8 bases at J; junction bases unmatched: 10. The CDR3 sequence is 13 residues long. Per the germline V gene, CDR1 is LNHDA and CDR2 is SQIVND (reference sequence). The CDR3: CASNDGRGNGYTF. The DNA for the CDR3 is TGTGCCAGTAATGACGGCAGGGGGAACGGCTACACCTTC.

This rearrangement joins TRBV27 to TRBJ1-3; 9 nucleotides agree with TRBD1. Germline V gene sequence: CDR1 MNHEY, CDR2 SMNVEV (reference sequence). V dropped 5 bases and J dropped 2; count of bases not matched to a gene: 10. The CDR3 is made up of 17 amino acids. CDR3 DNA: TGTGCCAGCAGTCCAGCTGGGGACAGGGCTACTGGAAACACCATATATTTT. The encoded protein is CASSPAGDRATGNTIYF.

This chain joins TRBV6-2 or TRBV6-3 and TRBJ2-1; 8 nucleotides align to TRBD1. The V gene's germline CDR1 is MNHEY and CDR2 SVGEGT. This CDR3 comprises 14 residues. Trimming removed 5 bases from V and 6 bases from J; junction bases left unmatched: 6. The CDR3: CASSRDRSINEQFF. As DNA, the CDR3 is TGTGCCAGCAGTAGGGACAGGTCAATCAATGAGCAGTTCTTC.

The V gene is TRBV6-5, the J gene TRBJ2-1, with 7 bases fitting TRBD1. Trimming took 0 bases from V and 5 from J; bases not matched to a gene: 4. CDR3 length: 15 residues. Looked up from germline, CDR1 is MNHEY and CDR2 is SVGAGI. CDR3 protein: CASSYSRQGHNEQFF. The CDR3 DNA sequence: TGTGCCAGCAGTTACTCGAGACAGGGCCACAATGAGCAGTTCTTC.

The chain employs TRBV5-8 and TRBJ1-6, with a tentative D call TRBD1 (5 bases). V shed 0 bases and J shed 0 bases, with 10 bases lying between them. CDR3 length equals 17 residues. CDR1 and CDR2 (germline): SGHTS, YDEGEE. In nucleotides, the CDR3 is TGTGCCAGCAGCTTGGCCGGGGGTGGCTCCTATAATTCACCCCTCCACTTT. The encoded protein is CASSLAGGGSYNSPLHF.

The chain joins TRBV5-4 to TRBJ1-1; D ambiguous. The CDR3 is 15 amino acids. V lost 0 bases and J lost 1, with 10 bases in between. Germline V gives CDR1 SGHNT, CDR2 YYREEE (reference sequence). Here the CDR3 reads CASSLEEGTNTEAFF. In DNA, the CDR3 is TGTGCCAGCAGCTTGGAGGAGGGTACGAACACTGAAGCTTTCTTT.

J is TRBJ2-2 and V is TRBV3-1 (or the pseudogene TRBV3-2); TRBD1 agrees at 8 bases. The germline V gene encodes CDR1 LGHDT and CDR2 YNNKEL (reference sequence). Unmatched junction bases numbered 3, after V lost 0 bases and J lost 0 bases. The CDR3 is made up of 17 amino acids. CDR3 nucleotide sequence: TGTGCCAGCAGCCAAGATGCGGGACAGGCGAACACCGGGGAGCTGTTTTTT. Amino acid sequence: CASSQDAGQANTGELFF.

This rearrangement joins TRBV19 to TRBJ2-6; D is perhaps TRBD2 (6 bases). This CDR3 contains 17 residues. Germline assignment: CDR1 LNHDA and CDR2 SQIVND (reference sequence). Trimming took off 2 bases at V and 4 bases at J, with 15 bases between the two ends. DNA of the CDR3: TGTGCCAGTAGTATATCAAGGAGGGGACGCGGGGCCAACGTCCTGACTTTC. Its translation is CASSISRRGRGANVLTF.

This clone was found once. The genes are TRBV28 and TRBJ2-7; TRBD2 matches 9 bases. From germline, CDR1 is MDHEN and CDR2 SYDVKM. V dropped 3 bases and J dropped 2; count of bases not matched to a gene: 11. CDR3 size: 17 residues. As DNA, the CDR3 is TGTGCCAGCAGTTTCCCCTTGGCGGGACTAGCCACCTACGAGCAGTACTTC. This encodes CASSFPLAGLATYEQYF.

This clone appeared many times. The rearrangement joins TRBV5-6 to TRBJ1-1, with D possibly TRBD1 on 6 matching bases. The V end lost 0 bases, the J end lost 3 bases, and 21 bases lay between the germline ends. The length of the CDR3 is 18 residues. Germline loops: CDR1 SGHDT, CDR2 YYEEEE. The CDR3 reads CASSLEGRRGRRDTEAFF. The CDR3 nucleotides are TGTGCCAGCAGCTTGGAGGGGCGCAGGGGAAGGCGGGACACTGAAGCTTTCTTT.

The chain combines TRBV25-1 with TRBJ1-6; D is unresolved. This CDR3 is 15 amino acids long. The germline V gene has CDR1 MGHDK and CDR2 SYGVNS. V shed 5 bases and J shed 4 bases, with 12 bases lying between them. The CDR3 sequence is CASSLSERYNSPLHF. In DNA, the CDR3 is TGTGCCAGCAGTCTGTCAGAACGATATAATTCACCCCTCCACTTT.

The chain employs TRBV6-1 and TRBJ2-3, with D perhaps TRBD2 (7 bases). V was trimmed by 0 bases and J by 2 bases, leaving 18 bases between them. Germline loops: CDR1 MNHNS, CDR2 SASEGT. The CDR3 has 18 amino acids. The chain's CDR3 is CASSEAGGRALDTDTQYF. CDR3 DNA: TGTGCCAGCAGTGAAGCGGGGGGGCGTGCCCTTGACACAGATACGCAGTATTTT.

The rearrangement links TRBV7-2 to TRBJ1-2, with D possibly TRBD1 on 5 matching bases. Germline values: CDR1 SGHTA, CDR2 FQGNSA. There are 14 residues in the CDR3. Trimming took off 3 bases at V and 8 bases at J, with 16 bases between the two ends. The CDR3 is CASSFSAPPGGYTF. The CDR3 DNA is TGTGCCAGCAGCTTCTCCGCGCCCCCAGGGGGCTACACCTTC.